The 18 T cell receptor beta chains reported below all come from one sample, sequenced in a study of T cell repertoires in cytomegalovirus infection. Each CDR3 protein gets one entry after TCRdb re-called the reads with MiXCR. This table holds more than 500,000 distinct CDR3 sequences, 15% to 20% found once. Sequences were obtained from CD8+ T cells from PBMCs. The receptor source for this set is a human donor in good health (CMV status not recorded). Some clones in this sample may be carry-over from other donors' samples.

This clonotype was found many times. The CDR3 bases are TGTGCCATCAGTGGCCATTCCCACGAGCAGTACTTC. Its protein is CAISGHSHEQYF. The chain has TRBV10-3 and TRBJ2-7, with D unclear. This CDR3 contains 12 residues. V lost 4 bases and J 5 bases, leaving 9 bases between the germline ends. Germline V gives CDR1 ENHRY, CDR2 SYGVKD.

This clonotype appeared many times. The chain recombines TRBV12-3 or TRBV12-4 with TRBJ2-5; D perhaps matches TRBD1 (5 bases). The V and J ends lost 1 base and 0 bases respectively, with 12 bases between them. The CDR3 length is 16 residues. The CDR3, as DNA: TGTGCCAGCAGTTTAGTAAGGACACCAAACCAAGAGACCCAGTACTTC. Residues: CASSLVRTPNQETQYF.

Regarding this clonotype: A much larger clone lies a single base off, so this may be a read error. In DNA, the CDR3 is TGTGTCAGCAGTGACCGGGACAGCCGACTAATCTCAGCCAAAAACATTCAGTACTTC. It is translated as CVSSDRDSRLISAKNIQYF. The V call is TRBV2, the J call TRBJ2-4; 7 nucleotides line up with TRBD1. The length of the CDR3 is 19 residues. Germline lookup yields CDR1 SNHLY and CDR2 FYNNEI.

This clonotype was seen only a few times. The chain carries TRBV4-2 and TRBJ1-1; 7 nucleotides agree with TRBD1. The CDR3 contains 13 residues. V lost 4 bases, J lost 7 bases, and 6 bases stayed unmatched. The V gene's germline CDR1 is LGHNA and CDR2 YNFKEQ. The CDR3, as DNA: TGTGCCAGCAGCCCACCGACAGGGATTGAAGCTTTCTTT. Protein sequence: CASSPPTGIEAFF.

A few counts support this clonotype. The chain carries TRBV29-1 and TRBJ1-2; TRBD1 aligns across 10 bases. The trim removed 5 bases at V and 6 bases at J, leaving 15 bases unmatched. This CDR3 is built from 16 residues. CDR1 and CDR2 from the germline V gene are SQVTM and ANQGSEA. The DNA for the CDR3 is TGCAGCGTTACCGGGACAGGGGTCACCCCACAAAATGGCTACACCTTC. Translated: CSVTGTGVTPQNGYTF.

The V and J genes are TRBV5-1 and TRBJ2-7, with D tentatively TRBD1 (6 bases). CDR1 is SGHRS, CDR2 YFSETQ, per germline. The CDR3 is 16 residues long. Trimming removed 0 bases from V and 0 bases from J, with 13 bases in between. CDR3 nucleotides: TGCGCCAGCAGCTTGGAATTGACAGGTGACTCCTACGAGCAGTACTTC. Translating gives CASSLELTGDSYEQYF.

This clonotype has at least ten counts. The V gene is TRBV11-2, the J gene TRBJ2-1; TRBD2 agrees at 10 bases. V lost 5 bases and J lost 9; bases outside the gene matches: 10. CDR3 size: 15 residues. Germline CDR1 reads SGHAT; CDR2 reads FQNNGV. In nucleotides, the CDR3 is TGTGCCAGCAGCCCCTGGACTAGCGGAGGGGGTGAGCAGTTCTTC. Translated: CASSPWTSGGGEQFF.

The chain carries TRBV5-4 and TRBJ2-7; TRBD1 matches at 12 bases. The J segment lost 4 bases and the V segment lost 10 bases, leaving 12 bases of the junction unmatched. CDR1 SGHNT and CDR2 YYREEE come from the germline V gene (reference sequence). The CDR3 extends over 15 amino acids. Written as DNA, the CDR3 is TGTGCCCTGGAAGGGACAGGGGGCATTTGTTACGAGCAGTACTTC. Its translation is CALEGTGGICYEQYF.

Only a few counts were recorded for this clonotype. V gene TRBV5-8 combines with J gene TRBJ2-7; no clear D. Trimming left V 0 bases short and J 3 bases short, with 10 bases between. Germline V gene sequence: CDR1 SGHTS, CDR2 YDEGEE. The CDR3 contains 14 residues. CDR3: CASSLASGNYEQYF. CDR3 bases: TGTGCCAGCAGCTTGGCCTCAGGAAACTACGAGCAGTACTTC.

This clonotype was seen a handful of times. The chain joins TRBV20-1 to TRBJ2-7, with 8 bases aligning to TRBD2. The junction had 10 bases not matched to a gene; V was cut back by 6 bases and J by 3 bases. The germline V gene encodes CDR1 DFQATT and CDR2 SNEGSKA (reference sequence). This CDR3 contains 14 residues. In DNA form, the CDR3 reads TGCAGTGCCGAAGGGCGGGAGGATTTCTACGAGCAGTACTTC. Translated: CSAEGREDFYEQYF.

This clonotype was observed at least ten times. The chain has TRBV12-5 and TRBJ2-2, with TRBD2 matching over 12 bases. CDR3 length: 19 amino acids. V was pared by 0 bases and J by 5 bases, with 10 bases of the junction left unmatched. The germline V gene encodes CDR1 LGHNT and CDR2 FRNRAP. Written as DNA, the CDR3 is TGTGCTAGTGGTTTGGTACCCCCTACTAGCGGGAGGAGGACCGGGGAGCTGTTTTTT. It is translated as CASGLVPPTSGRRTGELFF.

The sample holds many counts of this clonotype. The chain links TRBV12-3 or TRBV12-4 to TRBJ2-1; perhaps TRBD2 as D (6 bases). The ends were cut back, 5 bases at V and 7 bases at J, with 21 bases in the middle. The CDR3 length is 16 residues. CDR3: CASSTTVAGLRNEQFF. The CDR3 DNA is TGTGCCAGCAGTACCACCGTTGCGGGGCTTAGGAATGAGCAGTTCTTC.

This clonotype has at least ten counts. The rearrangement links TRBV6-6 to TRBJ2-2; the D gene is possibly TRBD2 (6 bases). Germline loops: CDR1 MNHNY, CDR2 SVGAGI (reference sequence). The CDR3 runs 15 residues. Trimming shortened V by 3 bases and J by 4 bases, and 12 bases separated the two germline ends. The CDR3 sequence: CASSYGTPVTGELFF. CDR3 sequence (DNA): TGTGCCAGCAGTTATGGGACTCCGGTCACCGGGGAGCTGTTTTTT.

This clonotype has only a few counts. The chain joins TRBV18 to TRBJ2-1; D unresolved. The CDR3 contains 16 residues. The germline V and J ends were trimmed by 0 bases and 0 bases, with 9 bases remaining between them. Germline CDR1 is KGHSH and CDR2 is LQKENI. In nucleotides, the CDR3 is TGTGCCAGCTCACCACCGAACCGGAGCTCCTACAATGAGCAGTTCTTC. This encodes CASSPPNRSSYNEQFF. Looking up the rest from reference TRBV18 and TRBJ2-1 gives the full variable domain: NAGVMQNPRHLVRRRGQEARLRCSPMKGHSHVYWYRQLPEEGLKFMVYLQKENIIDESGMPKERFSAEFPKEGPSILRIQQVVRGDSAAYFCASSPPNRSSYNEQFFGPGTRLTVL.

This clonotype was detected a few times. J is TRBJ1-1 and V is TRBV5-1; perhaps TRBD1 as D (5 bases). This CDR3 has 14 residues. In germline, CDR1 is SGHRS, CDR2 YFSETQ. V was shortened by 0 bases and J by 5 bases, with 11 bases between the two germline ends. The DNA for the CDR3 is TGCGCCAGCAGCTTGGGACAGCTAGGGACTGAAGCTTTCTTT. This sequence encodes CASSLGQLGTEAFF. Complete variable domain (other parts from reference TRBV5-1 and TRBJ1-1): KAGVTQTPRYLIKTRGQQVTLSCSPISGHRSVSWYQQTPGQGLQFLFEYFSETQRNKGNFPGRFSGRQFSNSRSEMNVSTLELGDSALYLCASSLGQLGTEAFFGQGTRLTVV.

This clonotype was counted ten times or more. The chain has TRBV20-1 and TRBJ1-1; D call uncertain. Trimming cost V 3 bases and J 1 base, with 3 bases left between them. Per germline, CDR1 DFQATT and CDR2 SNEGSKA (reference sequence). The CDR3 sequence is 11 residues long. Here the CDR3 reads CSARANTEAFF. CDR3 DNA: TGCAGTGCTAGGGCGAACACTGAAGCTTTCTTT.

This clonotype has ten or more counts. The CDR3 bases are TGTGCCAGCAGCTTTAGCCAGGAGACCCTTCAAGAGACCCAGTACTTC. Protein product: CASSFSQETLQETQYF. The rearrangement links TRBV7-6 to TRBJ2-5; D is ambiguous. There are 16 residues in the CDR3. Trimming pared 3 bases from V and 2 bases from J, leaving 16 bases between. Germline-derived CDR1 and CDR2 are SGHVS and FNYEAQ.

This clonotype was observed many times. This chain links TRBV6-5 with TRBJ2-2; 10 bases match TRBD1. This CDR3 spans 17 amino acids. V shed 5 bases, J shed 5 bases, and the junction held 11 bases outside the gene matches. Germline lookup yields CDR1 MNHEY and CDR2 SVGAGI. In DNA, the CDR3 is TGTGCCAGCAGTACCCTACGGACAGGGGGTGAAACCGGGGAGCTGTTTTTT. Protein: CASSTLRTGGETGELFF.